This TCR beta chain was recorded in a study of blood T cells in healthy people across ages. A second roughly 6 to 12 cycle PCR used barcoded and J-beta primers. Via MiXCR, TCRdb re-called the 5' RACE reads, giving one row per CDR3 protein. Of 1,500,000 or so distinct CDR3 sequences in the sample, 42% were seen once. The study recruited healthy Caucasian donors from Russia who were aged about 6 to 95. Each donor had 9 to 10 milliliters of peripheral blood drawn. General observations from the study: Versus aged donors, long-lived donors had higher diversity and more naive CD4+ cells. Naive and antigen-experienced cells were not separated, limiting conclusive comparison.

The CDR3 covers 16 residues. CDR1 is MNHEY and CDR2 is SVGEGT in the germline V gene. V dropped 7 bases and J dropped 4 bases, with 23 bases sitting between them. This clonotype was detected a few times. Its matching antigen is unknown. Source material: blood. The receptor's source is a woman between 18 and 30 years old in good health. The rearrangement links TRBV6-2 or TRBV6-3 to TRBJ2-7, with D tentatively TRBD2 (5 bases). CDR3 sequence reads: CASTLNPGLTLYEQYF. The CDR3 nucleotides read TGTGCCAGCACCTTGAACCCCGGACTGACATTGTACGAGCAGTACTTC.